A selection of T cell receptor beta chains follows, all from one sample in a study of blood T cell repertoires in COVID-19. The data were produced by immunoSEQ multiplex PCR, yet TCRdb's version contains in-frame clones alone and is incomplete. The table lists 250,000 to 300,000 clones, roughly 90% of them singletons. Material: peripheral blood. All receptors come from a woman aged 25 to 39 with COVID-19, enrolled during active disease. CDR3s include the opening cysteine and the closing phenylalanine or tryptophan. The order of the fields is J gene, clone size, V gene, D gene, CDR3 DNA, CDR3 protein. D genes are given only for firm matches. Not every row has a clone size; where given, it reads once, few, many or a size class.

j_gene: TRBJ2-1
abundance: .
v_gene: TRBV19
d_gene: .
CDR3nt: TGTGCCAGTAGTATTTTCACAGCCTCCTACAATGAGCAGTTCTTC
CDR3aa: CASSIFTASYNEQFF

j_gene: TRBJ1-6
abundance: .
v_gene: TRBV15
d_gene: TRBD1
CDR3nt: TGTGCCACCAGCAGGATAAAGACAGGGGCCAATTCACCCCTCCACTTT
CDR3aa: CATSRIKTGANSPLHF

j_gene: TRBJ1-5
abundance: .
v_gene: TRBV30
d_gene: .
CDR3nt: TGTGCCTGGAGCGTGGGGGGGGAAAGCAATCAGCCCCAGCATTTT
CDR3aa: CAWSVGGESNQPQHF

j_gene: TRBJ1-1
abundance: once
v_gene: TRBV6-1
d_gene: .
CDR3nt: TGTGCCAGCAGTGAATTCCCTAGGGAAGCTTTCTTT
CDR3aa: CASSEFPREAFF

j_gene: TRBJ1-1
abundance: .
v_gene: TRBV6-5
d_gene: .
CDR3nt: TGTGCCAGCAGCGGGGTTAAGGGGAACACTGAAGCTTTCTTT
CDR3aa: CASSGVKGNTEAFF

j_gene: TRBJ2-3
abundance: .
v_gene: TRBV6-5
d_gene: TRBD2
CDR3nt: TGTGCCAGCAGTTGGGTTGCGGGGGGGCAAGATACGCAGTATTTT
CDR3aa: CASSWVAGGQDTQYF

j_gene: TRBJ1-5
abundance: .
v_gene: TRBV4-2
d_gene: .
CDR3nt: TGTGCCAGCAGCCAAGAATGGTACAGGGTTGGTAATCAGCCCCAGCATTTT
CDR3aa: CASSQEWYRVGNQPQHF

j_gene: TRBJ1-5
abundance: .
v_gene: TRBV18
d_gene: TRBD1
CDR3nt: TGTGCCAGCTCACCACCGGGGACAGGGATCAATCAGCCCCAGCATTTT
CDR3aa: CASSPPGTGINQPQHF

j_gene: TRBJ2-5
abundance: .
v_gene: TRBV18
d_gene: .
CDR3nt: TGTGCCAGCTCCCCGGGACACCTCCAAGAGACCCAGTACTTC
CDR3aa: CASSPGHLQETQYF

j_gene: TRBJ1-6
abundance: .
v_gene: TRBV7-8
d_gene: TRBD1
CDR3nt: TGTGCCAGCAGCTTAGGGCACAGGGGGAATTCACCCCTCCACTTT
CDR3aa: CASSLGHRGNSPLHF

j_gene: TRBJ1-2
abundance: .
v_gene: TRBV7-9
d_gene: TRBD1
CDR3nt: TGTGCCAGCAGCTTCTCGGGACAGCCCTATGGCTACACCTTC
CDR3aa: CASSFSGQPYGYTF

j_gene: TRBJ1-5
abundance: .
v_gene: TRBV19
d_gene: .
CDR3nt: TGTGCCAGTAGTATACGCCGGGCGGGTAGGAGCCAGCCCCAGCATTTT
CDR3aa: CASSIRRAGRSQPQHF

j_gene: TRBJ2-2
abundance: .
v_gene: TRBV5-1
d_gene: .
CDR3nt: TGCGCCAGCAGCTTGGTGGCAGGGGGGACCGGGGAGCTGTTTTTT
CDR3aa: CASSLVAGGTGELFF

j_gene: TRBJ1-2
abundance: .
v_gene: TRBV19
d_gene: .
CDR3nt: TGTGCCAGTAGTATTGTTAATGGGCAAGACTATGGCTACACCTTC
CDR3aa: CASSIVNGQDYGYTF

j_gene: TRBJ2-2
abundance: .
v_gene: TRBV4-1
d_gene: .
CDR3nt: TGCGCCAGCAGCCATTTTCAGACGAACACCGGGGAGCTGTTTTTT
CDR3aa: CASSHFQTNTGELFF

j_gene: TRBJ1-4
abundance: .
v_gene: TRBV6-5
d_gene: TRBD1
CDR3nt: TGTGCCAGCAGTTACCAAACAGGGGCCACTAATGAAAAACTGTTTTTT
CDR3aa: CASSYQTGATNEKLFF

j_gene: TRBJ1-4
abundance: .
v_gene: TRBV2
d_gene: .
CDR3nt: TGTGCCAGCAGCCCGGACAGTTTTAATGAAAAACTGTTTTTT
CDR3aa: CASSPDSFNEKLFF

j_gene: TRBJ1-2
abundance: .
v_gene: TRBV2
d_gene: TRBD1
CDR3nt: TGTGCCAGCAGTGAAGGGGGACAGAGTTATGGCTACACCTTC
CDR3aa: CASSEGGQSYGYTF

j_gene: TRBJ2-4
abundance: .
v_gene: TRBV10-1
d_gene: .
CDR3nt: TGCGCCAGCAGTGAGGGGACGGGGGGCGGTATAGCCAAAAACATTCAGTACTTC
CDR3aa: CASSEGTGGGIAKNIQYF

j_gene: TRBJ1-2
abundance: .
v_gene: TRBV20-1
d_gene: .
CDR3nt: TGCAGTGCTAGTCCGACTCTCGGCTATGGCTACACCTTC
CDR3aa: CSASPTLGYGYTF

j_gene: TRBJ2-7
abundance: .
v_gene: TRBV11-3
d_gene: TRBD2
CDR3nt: TGTGCCAGCAGCTTTCCCACCAATCGGGGGAGCGGACTAGACGAGCAGTACTTC
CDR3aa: CASSFPTNRGSGLDEQYF

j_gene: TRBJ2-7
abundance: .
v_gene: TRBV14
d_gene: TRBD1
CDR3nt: TGTGCCAGCAGCCAAGGACAGGGTGAGGGCTACGAGCAGTACTTC
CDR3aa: CASSQGQGEGYEQYF

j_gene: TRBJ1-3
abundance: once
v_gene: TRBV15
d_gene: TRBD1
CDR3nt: TGTGCCACCAGCAGGGCACCCGGGACAGCCTCAAACACCATATATTTT
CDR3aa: CATSRAPGTASNTIYF

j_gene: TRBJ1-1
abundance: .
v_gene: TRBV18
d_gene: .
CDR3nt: TGTGCCAGCTCACCGATGCGGGGCCGTATGAACACTGAAGCTTTCTTT
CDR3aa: CASSPMRGRMNTEAFF

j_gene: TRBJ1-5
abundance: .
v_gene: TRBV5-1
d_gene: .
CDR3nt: TGCGCCAGCAGCCCGGGACACGATGGTCAGCCCCAGCATTTT
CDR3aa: CASSPGHDGQPQHF

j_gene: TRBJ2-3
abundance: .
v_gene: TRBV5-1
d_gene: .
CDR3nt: TGCGCCAGCAGCCCCGGCCGGGCAGATACGCAGTATTTT
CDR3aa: CASSPGRADTQYF

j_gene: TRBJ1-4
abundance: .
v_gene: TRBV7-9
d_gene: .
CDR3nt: TGTGCCAGCAGCTTGGGTCGACGGCAGGGGACTAATGAAAAACTGTTTTTT
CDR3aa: CASSLGRRQGTNEKLFF

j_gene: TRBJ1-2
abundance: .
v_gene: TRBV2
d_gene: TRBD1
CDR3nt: TGTGCCAGCAGCGGAACAGGGGTCTATGGCTACACCTTC
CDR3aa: CASSGTGVYGYTF

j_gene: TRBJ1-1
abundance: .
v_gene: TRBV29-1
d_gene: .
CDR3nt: TGCAGCGTCGAATGGGGGGGTGGGTTGAACACTGAAGCTTTCTTT
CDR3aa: CSVEWGGGLNTEAFF

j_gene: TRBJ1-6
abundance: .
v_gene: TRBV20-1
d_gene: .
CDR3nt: TGCAGTGCTAGTTCCCTCCTCGGTAATTCACCCCTCCACTTT
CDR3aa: CSASSLLGNSPLHF

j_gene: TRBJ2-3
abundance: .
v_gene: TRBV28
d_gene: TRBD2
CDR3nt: TGTGCCAGCAGTTTCGGGACTAGCGTTCAGTATTTT
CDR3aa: CASSFGTSVQYF

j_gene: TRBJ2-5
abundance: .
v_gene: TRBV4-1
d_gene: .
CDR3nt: TGCGCCAGCAGCCAAGGGACTAACCAAGAGACCCAGTACTTC
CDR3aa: CASSQGTNQETQYF